The 5 T cell receptor beta chains presented below share a single source sample, sequenced in a study of blood T cells in healthy people across ages. Using a J-beta primer mix together with a sample-barcoded 5' primer, a second PCR was run for about 6 to 11 cycles. TCRdb independently ran MiXCR on the 5' RACE reads; one entry per CDR3 protein. The sample includes 550,000 to 750,000 distinct CDR3 sequences, around 21% of them seen just once. The sample was blood. Receptors were obtained from a man aged 70-80 years in good health.

This chain joins TRBV20-1 and TRBJ2-7, with TRBD2 matching over 7 bases. Germline CDR1 is DFQATT and CDR2 is SNEGSKA (reference sequence). The CDR3 consists of 13 residues. V shed 3 bases, J shed 6 bases, and the junction held 8 bases outside the gene matches. CDR3 DNA: TGCAGTGCTAGGCTGCGGGAGAGGGGCGAGCAGTACTTC. Its translation is CSARLRERGEQYF.

The CDR3 here is CASSIRDRDAYEQYF. The DNA of the CDR3 is TGTGCCAGCAGCATTCGGGACAGGGATGCCTACGAGCAGTACTTC. The chain couples TRBV21-1 to TRBJ2-5; TRBD1 was called by the table and not checked on the DNA. The J call may be mistaken, given a closer DNA end match to TRBJ2-7. TRBV21-1 is tagged as a pseudogene. The CDR3 length is 15 residues.

V and J are TRBV9 and TRBJ2-1; D is unclear. This CDR3 spans 17 amino acids. Germline V gene sequence: CDR1 SGDLS, CDR2 YYNGEE. Trimming stripped 0 bases from V and 4 bases from J, with 17 bases between. The CDR3 DNA sequence: TGTGCCAGCAGCGTAGTGGGCACGGTTGGACCTTACAATGAGCAGTTCTTC. Encoded protein: CASSVVGTVGPYNEQFF. The full variable domain, with the rest looked up from reference TRBV9 and TRBJ2-1, is DSGVTQTPKHLITATGQRVTLRCSPRSGDLSVYWYQQSLDQGLQFLIQYYNGEERAKGNILERFSAQQFPDLHSELNLSSLELGDSALYFCASSVVGTVGPYNEQFFGPGTRLTVL.

This sequence joins TRBV6-1 and TRBJ2-1, with 13 bases matching TRBD2. The CDR3 runs to 17 residues. CDR1 and CDR2 (germline): MNHNS, SASEGT. V lost 5 bases and J lost 8; bases outside the gene matches: 12. CDR3 in DNA: TGTGCCAGCAGTCGAATCTCCACTAGCGGGGGGGTTCATGAGCAGTTCTTC. Protein product: CASSRISTSGGVHEQFF.

This clonotype was recorded a few times. This rearrangement joins TRBV20-1 to TRBJ1-2, with D maybe TRBD1 (5 bases). The germline gives CDR1 DFQATT, CDR2 SNEGSKA (reference sequence). Trimming shortened V by 5 bases and J by 3 bases, and 7 bases separated the two germline ends. This CDR3 spans 11 amino acids. The CDR3 loop reads CSAGGHYGYTF. The CDR3 nucleotides are TGCAGTGCTGGGGGTCACTATGGCTACACCTTC.